The 31 T cell receptor beta chains presented below share a single source sample, sequenced in a study of OX40 agonist ivuxolimab in advanced cancers. Only in-frame clones appear in the TCRdb table, and some are missing; sequencing was by immunoSEQ multiplex PCR. This table has some 65,000 clones, 89% appearing once. Source: CD4+ or CD8+ T cells sorted from blood, taken in a trial of the OX40 agonist ivuxolimab. The receptor set was obtained from an adult with an advanced solid tumor such as melanoma, head and neck, liver or kidney cancer.

This rearrangement joins TRBV4-2 to TRBJ1-1; D gene uncertain. Trimming cost V 4 bases and J 1 base, with 13 bases left between them. The CDR3 consists of 15 residues. Germline CDR1 and CDR2: LGHNA and YNFKEQ. As DNA, the CDR3 is TGTGCCAGCAGCCCTTGGGCTAGCGAGAACACTGAAGCTTTCTTT. Its translation: CASSPWASENTEAFF.

The chain carries TRBV7-3 and TRBJ2-1; D is tentatively TRBD1 or TRBD2 (5 bases each). Per germline, CDR1 SGHTA and CDR2 FQGTGA. V shed 5 bases and J shed 1 base, with 12 bases lying between them. The CDR3 runs 15 residues. The CDR3 sequence is CASSGTGTSYNEQFF. For the CDR3, the DNA is TGTGCCAGCAGCGGGACGGGAACGTCCTACAATGAGCAGTTCTTC.

CDR3: CASSYPGGDYGYTF. CDR3 nucleotide sequence: TGCGCCAGCAGCTATCCAGGGGGCGACTATGGCTACACCTTC. The genes are TRBV5-1 and TRBJ1-2; TRBD1 aligns across 8 bases. V gave up 3 bases and J gave up 3 bases; unmatched junction bases: 4. The CDR3 has 14 residues. CDR1 and CDR2 from the germline V gene are SGHRS and YFSETQ.

This chain links TRBV6-5 with TRBJ2-1; TRBD2 is a possible D gene (5 bases). The length of the CDR3 is 15 residues. Germline V CDR1 and CDR2: MNHEY, SVGAGI. V was shortened by 0 bases and J by 8 bases, with 14 bases between the two germline ends. The CDR3 protein is CASSYSRGWQDEQFF. CDR3 in DNA: TGTGCCAGCAGTTACTCGAGAGGGTGGCAGGATGAGCAGTTCTTC.

The chain combines TRBV2 with TRBJ2-5; either TRBD1 or TRBD2 may fit D (5 bases each). The last part of the DNA fits TRBJ2-7 better; the J call may be wrong. This CDR3 has 16 residues. Germline V gene data show CDR1 as SNHLY and CDR2 as FYNNEI. CDR3 sequence (DNA): TGTGCCAGCAGTGAAGCGCTTCGGGGCAGCCTATACGAGCAGTACTTC. Its protein is CASSEALRGSLYEQYF.

The gene calls are TRBV7-9 and TRBJ1-4; the match to TRBD1 covers 7 bases. CDR3 length: 15 amino acids. Germline-derived CDR1 and CDR2 are SEHNR and FQNEAQ (reference sequence). J gave up 6 bases and V 1 base, and 5 bases lay outside the gene matches. The CDR3 loop is CASSLDWQGDEKLFF. The CDR3 DNA reads TGTGCCAGCAGCTTAGACTGGCAGGGGGATGAAAAACTGTTTTTT.

This chain uses TRBV19 with TRBJ1-5; a possible D gene is TRBD1 (5 bases). From germline, CDR1 is LNHDA and CDR2 SQIVND (reference sequence). The V end lost 6 bases, the J end lost 4 bases, and 13 bases lay between the germline ends. The CDR3 runs to 14 residues. CDR3 loop: CASRGELRNQPQHF. Here the CDR3 DNA reads TGTGCCAGTAGAGGGGAACTGCGGAATCAGCCCCAGCATTTT.

This chain uses TRBV14 with TRBJ2-5; TRBD1 might be the D (5 bases). Trimming cost V 6 bases and J 5 bases, with 16 bases left between them. This CDR3 contains 14 residues. In germline, CDR1 is SGHDN, CDR2 FVKESK. The CDR3 DNA is TGTGCCAGCAGTCGAAGGCAGGGTGGGGAGACCCAGTACTTC. Translation gives CASSRRQGGETQYF.

This chain connects TRBV13 to TRBJ1-1; possible D gene TRBD1, 5 bases. V lost 5 bases and J lost 5, with 9 bases in between. Germline-derived CDR1 and CDR2 are PRHDT and FYEKMQ (reference sequence). The CDR3 covers 12 residues. CDR3 DNA sequence: TGTGCCAGCAGCCACGGGGCGACTGAAGCTTTCTTT. This gives the protein CASSHGATEAFF.

The rearrangement uses TRBV15 and TRBJ2-1, with D possibly TRBD1 on 6 matching bases. Germline V gene sequence: CDR1 LNHNV, CDR2 YYDKDF (reference sequence). The germline V and J ends were trimmed by 0 bases and 4 bases, with 16 bases remaining between them. This CDR3 has 17 amino acids. The CDR3 DNA sequence: TGTGCCACCAGCAGAGAAAAGGGGGTAGTCGCATACAATGAGCAGTTCTTC. The encoded protein is CATSREKGVVAYNEQFF.

The chain combines TRBV25-1 with TRBJ1-1, with D possibly TRBD1 on 5 matching bases. Per germline, CDR1 MGHDK and CDR2 SYGVNS. V was shortened by 2 bases and J by 4 bases, with 20 bases between the two germline ends. CDR3 length: 17 amino acids. The CDR3 region has the DNA TGTGCCAGCAGTGAAAGATTCGGGCAGGGTAGAATCACTGAAGCTTTCTTT. Translated, it gives CASSERFGQGRITEAFF.

This clone was counted a few times. The J gene is TRBJ2-2, the V gene TRBV29-1, with 8 bases lining up with TRBD2. The germline CDR1 and CDR2 sequences are SQVTM and ANQGSEA. The CDR3 loop spans 18 amino acids. V trimming: 2 bases; J trimming: 7 bases; junction bases outside the gene matches: 18. Here the CDR3 reads CSVEIPIAGRNYGGELFF. CDR3 nucleotide sequence: TGCAGCGTTGAAATCCCTATAGCGGGAAGGAATTACGGCGGGGAGCTGTTTTTT.

This clone was picked up a small number of times. The chain uses TRBV11-2 and TRBJ1-6, with D tentatively TRBD1 (6 bases). The germline V gene has CDR1 SGHAT and CDR2 FQNNGV. Trimming shortened V by 5 bases and J by 0 bases, and 11 bases separated the two germline ends. The CDR3 covers 16 residues. The CDR3 region is CASSLDSSSYNSPLHF. The CDR3 DNA sequence: TGTGCCAGCAGCCTGGACAGTTCCTCCTATAATTCACCCCTCCACTTT.

This chain uses TRBV9 with TRBJ2-7, with 7 positions matching TRBD2. Germline V lookup: CDR1 SGDLS, CDR2 YYNGEE. This CDR3 is built from 16 residues. With 0 bases clipped from V and 3 bases from J, the junction kept 9 bases outside the gene matches. The CDR3 DNA reads TGTGCCAGCAGCGTAGGTGTCGCGGGAGTCGTCTACGAGCAGTACTTC. As protein: CASSVGVAGVVYEQYF.

The chain couples TRBV5-6 to TRBJ1-1; D gene uncertain. CDR1 SGHDT and CDR2 YYEEEE come from the germline V gene. The CDR3 covers 14 residues. V shed 3 bases and J shed 4 bases, with 13 bases lying between them. This CDR3 reads CASSSPRGVTEAFF. CDR3 DNA sequence: TGTGCCAGCAGCTCGCCGCGTGGGGTCACTGAAGCTTTCTTT.

This clone counts as medium-sized (0.01 to 0.1%). The rearrangement links TRBV6-4 to TRBJ2-4; D is possibly TRBD2 (6 bases). This CDR3 region has 14 residues. Trimming removed 0 bases from V and 9 bases from J, with 12 bases in between. The germline V gene has CDR1 MRHNA and CDR2 SNTAGT. The CDR3 DNA is TGTGCCAGCAGTGACTCGGTTGGGGGAGGCATTCAGTACTTC. Its protein product is CASSDSVGGGIQYF.

CDR3 sequence (DNA): TGTGCCAGCACCCCTTGGGCAGGGGCCACCTACGAGCAGTACTTC. Protein product: CASTPWAGATYEQYF. The chain joins TRBV5-8 to TRBJ2-7; D is perhaps TRBD1 (6 bases). V was pared by 6 bases and J by 2 bases, with 18 bases between. Germline V gives CDR1 SGHTS, CDR2 YDEGEE. This CDR3 has 15 amino acids.

This rearrangement joins TRBV7-9 to TRBJ2-7, with 10 bases aligning to TRBD1. The trim removed 7 bases at V and 12 bases at J, leaving 6 bases unmatched. The CDR3 totals 11 residues. Germline CDR1 reads SEHNR; CDR2 reads FQNEAQ (reference sequence). Here the CDR3 reads CASKNRDRGYF. The CDR3 DNA reads as TGTGCCAGCAAGAACCGGGACAGGGGGTACTTC.

The chain couples TRBV9 to TRBJ2-5, with TRBD1 identical over 8 bases. The germline gives CDR1 SGDLS, CDR2 YYNGEE. CDR3 size: 14 residues. J lost 5 bases, V lost 6 bases, and 9 bases had no gene match. The CDR3 is CASTRSGGLETQYF. The DNA of the CDR3 is TGTGCCAGCACTCGCTCAGGGGGCTTGGAGACCCAGTACTTC.

V usage is TRBV27 and J usage is TRBJ2-1; the match to TRBD1 covers 12 bases. CDR1 is MNHEY and CDR2 is SMNVEV in the germline V gene (reference sequence). The CDR3 covers 14 residues. The junction had 5 bases not matched to a gene; V was cut back by 5 bases and J by 9 bases. The CDR3 nucleotides read TGTGCCAGCAGTGCGGGACAGGGGGCTACTGAGCAGTTCTTC. Its protein product is CASSAGQGATEQFF.

This clone has a handful of counts. V and J are TRBV7-9 and TRBJ2-3; perhaps TRBD1 as D (6 bases). CDR3 size: 14 residues. V was cut by 1 base and J by 4 bases, with 9 bases left in between. Per germline, CDR1 SEHNR and CDR2 FQNEAQ (reference sequence). CDR3: CASSLGQGSDTQYF. The DNA for the CDR3 is TGTGCCAGCAGCTTAGGTCAGGGGTCAGATACGCAGTATTTT. The entire variable domain, with the rest obtained from reference TRBV7-9 and TRBJ2-3, is as follows: DTGVSQNPRHKITKRGQNVTFRCDPISEHNRLYWYRQTLGQGPEFLTYFQNEAQLEKSRLLSDRFSAERPKGSFSTLEIQRTEQGDSAMYLCASSLGQGSDTQYFGPGTRLTVL.

This chain joins TRBV5-1 and TRBJ2-1, with 11 positions matching TRBD1. CDR1 and CDR2 from the germline V gene are SGHRS and YFSETQ. Germline trimming cut 3 bases from V and 7 bases from J; bases unmatched to any gene: 9. This CDR3 region has 16 residues. CDR3 DNA: TGCGCCAGCAGCTATGGTTTCGGACAGGGGGCTAATGAGCAGTTCTTC. This encodes CASSYGFGQGANEQFF.

This chain's CDR3 is CASSPFTGDTEAFF. For the CDR3, the DNA is TGTGCCAGCAGCCCCTTTACCGGGGACACTGAAGCTTTCTTT. The chain links TRBV7-6 to TRBJ1-1, with D hard to call. The CDR3 sequence is 14 residues long. Germline V lookup: CDR1 SGHVS, CDR2 FNYEAQ. V was clipped by 5 bases and J by 3 bases, with 13 bases between them.

The chain carries TRBV5-1 and TRBJ2-3, with a possible D match to TRBD1 (5 bases). Germline V gene data show CDR1 as SGHRS and CDR2 as YFSETQ. Trimming left V 4 bases short and J 4 bases short, with 16 bases between. The CDR3 totals 15 residues. As DNA, the CDR3 is TGCGCCAGCAGCCTATTCAGTCAGGGTGCAGATACGCAGTATTTT. Its protein is CASSLFSQGADTQYF.

The chain links TRBV30 to TRBJ2-7; D tentatively fits TRBD1 or TRBD2 (6 bases each). This CDR3 has 14 amino acids. Trimming shortened V by 2 bases and J by 6 bases, and 17 bases separated the two germline ends. Germline CDR1 is GTSNPN and CDR2 is SVGIG (reference sequence). CDR3 sequence: CAWSRGAGDGEQYF. The CDR3 bases are TGTGCCTGGAGTCGCGGGGCAGGGGATGGCGAGCAGTACTTC.

This clone is a singleton in its sample. This chain links TRBV11-2 with TRBJ2-3; D may match TRBD1 or TRBD2 (6 bases each). The CDR3 length is 16 residues. The germline V and J ends were trimmed by 2 bases and 3 bases, with 15 bases remaining between them. CDR1 and CDR2 (germline): SGHAT, FQNNGV. The CDR3 loop is CASSLRGAGLTDTQYF. CDR3 nucleotides: TGTGCCAGCAGCTTAAGGGGGGCGGGACTTACAGATACGCAGTATTTT.

CDR3 sequence: CASSFGTVVNTEAFF. The CDR3 DNA is TGTGCCAGCAGTTTCGGGACAGTCGTGAACACTGAAGCTTTCTTT. V gene TRBV27 combines with J gene TRBJ1-1; 7 nucleotides match TRBD1. The CDR3 is 15 amino acids. Germline CDR1 reads MNHEY; CDR2 reads SMNVEV (reference sequence). Unmatched junction bases numbered 4, after V lost 3 bases and J lost 0 bases.

This chain joins TRBV7-9 and TRBJ2-1; TRBD1 matches at 7 bases. J gave up 0 bases and V 1 base, and 0 bases lay outside the gene matches. The CDR3 has 15 amino acids. CDR1 is SEHNR and CDR2 is FQNEAQ in the germline V gene (reference sequence). The CDR3, as DNA: TGTGCCAGCAGCTTAGGACAGGGCTCCTACAATGAGCAGTTCTTC. Its translation: CASSLGQGSYNEQFF. Full variable domain (remainder filled in from reference TRBV7-9 and TRBJ2-1): DTGVSQNPRHKITKRGQNVTFRCDPISEHNRLYWYRQTLGQGPEFLTYFQNEAQLEKSRLLSDRFSAERPKGSFSTLEIQRTEQGDSAMYLCASSLGQGSYNEQFFGPGTRLTVL.

The V and J genes are TRBV29-1 and TRBJ1-2; 9 bases match TRBD1. Germline V gene data show CDR1 as SQVTM and CDR2 as ANQGSEA. This CDR3 is 13 amino acids long. V lost 5 bases, J lost 3 bases, and 4 bases stayed unmatched. The CDR3 loop is CSVPGQGDYGYTF. The CDR3 bases are TGCAGCGTTCCGGGACAGGGAGACTATGGCTACACCTTC.

This clone came up a few times. The J gene is TRBJ2-3, the V gene TRBV2; D is undetermined. There are 13 residues in the CDR3. Germline V CDR1 and CDR2: SNHLY, FYNNEI. Trimming pared 7 bases from V and 3 bases from J, leaving 11 bases between. The CDR3 nucleotides are TGTGCCAGCATCCCGAGGAGTACAGATACGCAGTATTTT. Translating it yields CASIPRSTDTQYF.

This chain uses TRBV19 with TRBJ2-1; the match to TRBD2 covers 9 bases. Germline values: CDR1 LNHDA, CDR2 SQIVND (reference sequence). V shed 9 bases, J shed 5 bases, and the junction held 2 bases outside the gene matches. The CDR3 contains 12 residues. The CDR3 here is CASGTSNNEQFF. The DNA for the CDR3 is TGTGCCAGCGGGACTAGCAACAATGAGCAGTTCTTC.